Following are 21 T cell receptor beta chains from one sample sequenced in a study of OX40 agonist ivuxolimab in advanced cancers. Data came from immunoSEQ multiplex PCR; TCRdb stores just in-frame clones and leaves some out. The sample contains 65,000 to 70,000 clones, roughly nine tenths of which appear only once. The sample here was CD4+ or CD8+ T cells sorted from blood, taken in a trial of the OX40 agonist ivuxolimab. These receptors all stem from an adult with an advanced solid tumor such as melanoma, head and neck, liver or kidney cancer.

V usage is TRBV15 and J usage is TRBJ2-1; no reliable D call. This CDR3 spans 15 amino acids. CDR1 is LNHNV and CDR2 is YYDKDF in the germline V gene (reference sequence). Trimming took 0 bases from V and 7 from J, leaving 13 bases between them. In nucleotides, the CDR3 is TGTGCCACCAGCAGAGATTTGGCTAGTGGTAATGAGCAGTTCTTC. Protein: CATSRDLASGNEQFF.

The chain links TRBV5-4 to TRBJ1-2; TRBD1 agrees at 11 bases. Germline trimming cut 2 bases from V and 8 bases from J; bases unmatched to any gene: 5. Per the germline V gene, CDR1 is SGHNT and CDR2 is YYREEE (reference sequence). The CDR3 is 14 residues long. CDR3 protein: CASSFQGQGEGYTF. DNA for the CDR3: TGTGCCAGCAGCTTCCAGGGACAGGGGGAGGGCTACACCTTC.

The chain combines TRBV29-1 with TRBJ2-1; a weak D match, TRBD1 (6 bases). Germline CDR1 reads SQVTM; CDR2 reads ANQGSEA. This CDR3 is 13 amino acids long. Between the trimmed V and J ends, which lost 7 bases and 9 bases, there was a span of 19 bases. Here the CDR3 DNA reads TGCAGCGCTACACTAACAGGGAACGTTGAGCAGTTCTTC. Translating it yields CSATLTGNVEQFF.

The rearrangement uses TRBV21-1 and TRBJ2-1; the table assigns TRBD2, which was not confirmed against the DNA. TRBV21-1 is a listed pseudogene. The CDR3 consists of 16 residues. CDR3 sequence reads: CASSKALGSCGNEQFF. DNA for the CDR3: TGTGCCAGCAGCAAAGCGCTTGGGAGCTGTGGCAATGAGCAGTTCTTC.

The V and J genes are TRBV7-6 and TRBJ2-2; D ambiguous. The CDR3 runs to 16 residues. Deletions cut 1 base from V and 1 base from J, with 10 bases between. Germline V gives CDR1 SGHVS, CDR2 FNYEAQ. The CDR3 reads CASSLESAGNTGELFF. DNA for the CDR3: TGTGCCAGCAGCTTAGAATCGGCAGGGAACACCGGGGAGCTGTTTTTT.

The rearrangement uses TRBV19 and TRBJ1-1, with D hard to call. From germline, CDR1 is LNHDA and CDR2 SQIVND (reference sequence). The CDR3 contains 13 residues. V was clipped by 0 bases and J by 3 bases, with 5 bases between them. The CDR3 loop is CASSIDGYTEAFF. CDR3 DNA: TGTGCCAGTAGTATAGACGGATACACTGAAGCTTTCTTT.

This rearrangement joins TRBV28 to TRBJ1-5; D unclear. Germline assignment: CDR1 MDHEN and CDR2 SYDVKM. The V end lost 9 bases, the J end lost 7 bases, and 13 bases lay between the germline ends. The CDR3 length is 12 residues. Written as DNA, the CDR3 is TGTGCCAGTAAATTAGGGCAGCAGCCCCAGCATTTT. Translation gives CASKLGQQPQHF. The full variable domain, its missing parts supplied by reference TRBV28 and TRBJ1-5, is DVKVTQSSRYLVKRTGEKVFLECVQDMDHENMFWYRQDPGLGLRLIYFSYDVKMKEKGDIPEGYSVSREKKERFSLILESASTNQTSMYLCASKLGQQPQHFGDGTRLSIL.

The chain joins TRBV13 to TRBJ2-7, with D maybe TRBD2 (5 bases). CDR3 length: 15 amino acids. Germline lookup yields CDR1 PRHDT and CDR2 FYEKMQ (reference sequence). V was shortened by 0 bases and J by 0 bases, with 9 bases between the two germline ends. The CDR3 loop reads CASSLGADGSYEQYF. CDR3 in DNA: TGTGCCAGCAGCTTAGGAGCGGATGGCTCCTACGAGCAGTACTTC.

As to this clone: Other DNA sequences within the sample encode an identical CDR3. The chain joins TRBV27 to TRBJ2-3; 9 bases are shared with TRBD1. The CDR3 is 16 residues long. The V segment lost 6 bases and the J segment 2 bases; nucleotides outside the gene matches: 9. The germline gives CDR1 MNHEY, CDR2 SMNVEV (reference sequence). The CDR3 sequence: CASSPSTGGITDTQYF. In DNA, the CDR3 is TGTGCCAGCAGCCCCTCAACAGGGGGCATCACAGATACGCAGTATTTT.

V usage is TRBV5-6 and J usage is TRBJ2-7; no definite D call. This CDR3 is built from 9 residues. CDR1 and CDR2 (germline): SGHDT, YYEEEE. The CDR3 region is CASSLARRV. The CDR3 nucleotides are TGTGCCAGCAGCTTGGCCCGCCGAGTA.

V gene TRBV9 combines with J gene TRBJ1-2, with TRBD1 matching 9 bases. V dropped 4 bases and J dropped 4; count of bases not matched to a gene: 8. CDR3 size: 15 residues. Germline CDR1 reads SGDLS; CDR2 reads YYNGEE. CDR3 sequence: CASSTEWDRAYGYTF. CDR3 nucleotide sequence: TGTGCCAGCAGCACCGAATGGGACAGGGCCTATGGCTACACCTTC.

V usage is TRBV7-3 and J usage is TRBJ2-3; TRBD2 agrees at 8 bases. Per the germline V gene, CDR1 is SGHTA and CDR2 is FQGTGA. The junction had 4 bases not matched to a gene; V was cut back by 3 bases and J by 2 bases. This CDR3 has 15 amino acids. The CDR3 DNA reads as TGTGCCAGCAGCTTCAGCGGGAGCTACACAGATACGCAGTATTTT. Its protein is CASSFSGSYTDTQYF.

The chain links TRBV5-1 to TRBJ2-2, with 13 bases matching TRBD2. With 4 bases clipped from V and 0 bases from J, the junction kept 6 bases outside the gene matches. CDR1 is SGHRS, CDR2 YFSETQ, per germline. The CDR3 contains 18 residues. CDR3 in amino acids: CASSLPTSGGTNTGELFF. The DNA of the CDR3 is TGCGCCAGCAGCCTACCGACTAGCGGGGGGACGAACACCGGGGAGCTGTTTTTT.

The DNA for the CDR3 is TGCGCCAGCAGCCAAGACTCCTCCCCTTTTTATGGCTACACCTTC. Encoded protein: CASSQDSSPFYGYTF. V and J are TRBV4-3 and TRBJ1-2; D gene unclear. With 0 bases removed from V and 5 bases from J, the gap between germline ends came to 13 bases. This CDR3 is 15 amino acids long. Per germline, CDR1 LGHNA and CDR2 YSLEER.

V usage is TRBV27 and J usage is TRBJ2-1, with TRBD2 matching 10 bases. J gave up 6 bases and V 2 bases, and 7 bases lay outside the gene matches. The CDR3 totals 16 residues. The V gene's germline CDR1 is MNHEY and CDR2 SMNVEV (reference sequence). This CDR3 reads CASSLTLAGVVNEQFF. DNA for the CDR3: TGTGCCAGCAGTTTAACTCTAGCGGGAGTTGTCAATGAGCAGTTCTTC.

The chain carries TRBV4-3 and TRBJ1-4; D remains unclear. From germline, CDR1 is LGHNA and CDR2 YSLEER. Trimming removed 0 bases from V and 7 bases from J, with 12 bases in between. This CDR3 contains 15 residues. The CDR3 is CASSQDRRLGEKLFF. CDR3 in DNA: TGCGCCAGCAGCCAAGATCGAAGGTTAGGTGAAAAACTGTTTTTT.

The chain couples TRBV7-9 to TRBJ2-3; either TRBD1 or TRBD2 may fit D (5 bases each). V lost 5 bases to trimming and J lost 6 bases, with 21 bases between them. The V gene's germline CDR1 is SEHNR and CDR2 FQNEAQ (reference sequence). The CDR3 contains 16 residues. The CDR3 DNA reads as TGTGCCAGCAGCCCAACCCCGGGGCCAGCCCGGGATACGCAGTATTTT. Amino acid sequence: CASSPTPGPARDTQYF.

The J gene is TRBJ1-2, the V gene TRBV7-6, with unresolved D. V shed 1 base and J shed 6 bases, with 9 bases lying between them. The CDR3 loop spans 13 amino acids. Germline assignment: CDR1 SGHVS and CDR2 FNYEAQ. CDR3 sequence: CASSLGGGDGYTF. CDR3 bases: TGTGCCAGCAGCTTAGGGGGTGGGGATGGCTACACCTTC. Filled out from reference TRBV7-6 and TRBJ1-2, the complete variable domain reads GAGVSQSPRYKVTKRGQDVALRCDPISGHVSLYWYRQALGQGPEFLTYFNYEAQQDKSGLPNDRFSAERPEGSISTLTIQRTEQRDSAMYRCASSLGGGDGYTFGSGTRLTVV.

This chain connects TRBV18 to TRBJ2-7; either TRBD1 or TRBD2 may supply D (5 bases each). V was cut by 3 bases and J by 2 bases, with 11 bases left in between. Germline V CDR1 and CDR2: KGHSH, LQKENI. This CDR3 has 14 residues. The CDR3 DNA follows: TGTGCCAGCTCACCCGGGAAGGGGCCCTACGAGCAGTACTTC. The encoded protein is CASSPGKGPYEQYF.

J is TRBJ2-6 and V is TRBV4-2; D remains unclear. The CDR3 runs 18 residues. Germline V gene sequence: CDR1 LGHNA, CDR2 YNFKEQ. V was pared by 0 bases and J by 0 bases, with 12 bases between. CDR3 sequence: CASSQDYWLGSGANVLTF. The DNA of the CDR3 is TGTGCCAGCAGCCAAGATTACTGGCTGGGCTCTGGGGCCAACGTCCTGACTTTC.

CDR3 amino acids: CASSPLGNYGYTF. CDR3 coding DNA: TGTGCCAGCAGCCCACTAGGCAACTATGGCTACACCTTC. V gene TRBV7-9 combines with J gene TRBJ1-2; D ambiguous. Germline V gene lookup returns CDR1 SEHNR and CDR2 FQNEAQ (reference sequence). Trimming cost V 5 bases and J 2 bases, with 9 bases left between them. The CDR3 is made up of 13 amino acids.